This T cell receptor (beta chain) originates from a study of metastatic and nonmetastatic thyroid tumors. At the level of the study: Across blood and tumor or nodule tissue, repertoires from malignant and benign thyroid patients were compared with one another. Study results and caveats: Reported TCR beta diversity, measured in blood and tumor, was significantly higher for malignant thyroid tumors than for benign nodules.

Remarks on this clone: Its antigen remains unidentified.

This CDR3 comprises 15 residues. Unmatched junction bases numbered 14, after V lost 5 bases and J lost 11 bases. Germline loops: CDR1 PRHDT, CDR2 FYEKMQ (reference sequence). TCRdb re-called clones via MiXCR from the PCR reads. The sample contains over 8,500 clones, approximately 32% of which appear only once. Each patient went into thyroid surgery without having received any treatment. This chain links TRBV13 with TRBJ1-4, with TRBD1 matching over 7 bases. Sequenced input: adjacent normal tissue. The sequence came from a female donor with papillary thyroid cancer or a benign thyroid nodule (not recorded which). Some clones in this sample may be carry-over from other donors' samples. CDR3: CASSGRDSQPGKLFF. CDR3 sequence (DNA): TGTGCCAGCAGCGGGAGGGACAGCCAACCTGGGAAACTGTTTTTT.